This T cell receptor beta chain was recovered during a study of CD8 T cells in Susac syndrome. Stable or active relapsing-remitting multiple sclerosis, untreated and meeting revised McDonald criteria, defined the controls. The authors reverse transcribed about 0.5 to 1 ug RNA with random hexamers. Amplification of TCR beta CDR3 across 54 Vbeta and 13 Jbeta was performed with immunoSEQ multiplex PCR. TCRdb analysed the immunoSEQ multiplex PCR reads with MiXCR anew, one entry per CDR3 protein. The table shows approximately 270,000 distinct CDR3 sequences, with 80% to 95% occurring only once. This CDR3 spans 17 amino acids. The J segment lost 5 bases and the V segment lost 4 bases, leaving 10 bases of the junction unmatched. In germline, CDR1 is SNHLY, CDR2 FYNNEI.

Specimen: CD4+ T cells from PBMCs. The genes are TRBV2 and TRBJ2-1; the match to TRBD2 covers 11 bases. The source is a human donor with multiple sclerosis. The CDR3 loop reads CASSGLFSGGDHNEQFF. The CDR3 region has the DNA TGTGCCAGCAGTGGACTTTTTAGCGGGGGGGACCACAATGAGCAGTTCTTC.